This TCR beta chain was captured by sequencing in a study of blood T cell repertoires in COVID-19. The overall study: Acute and convalescent COVID-19 samples came from the United States, Italy and Spain. T cells, B-cell-depleted T cells, or PBMCs provided the cDNA or gDNA that served as material.

Trimming pared 0 bases from V and 7 bases from J, leaving 13 bases between. The germline V gene has CDR1 MNHEY and CDR2 SVGAGI. CDR3 size: 15 residues. In the original analysis: Amplified reference gene primers provided the basis for estimating nucleated cell counts. Profiled with immunoSEQ multiplex PCR; TCRdb holds only in-frame clones, not every one. That table furnishes V, J and clone size, whereas the DNA furnished D and trimming. This table has over 35,000 clones, about 79% appearing once. The chain recombines TRBV6-5 with TRBJ1-5; D possibly corresponds to TRBD1 (6 bases). The TCR sequence derives from a human donor with acute or convalescent COVID-19. The donor label of this sample is uncertain. Sequenced material: peripheral blood. The CDR3 coding sequence is TGTGCCAGCAGTTACTCTAACAGGGTTGGGCAGCCCCAGCATTTT. Protein sequence: CASSYSNRVGQPQHF.